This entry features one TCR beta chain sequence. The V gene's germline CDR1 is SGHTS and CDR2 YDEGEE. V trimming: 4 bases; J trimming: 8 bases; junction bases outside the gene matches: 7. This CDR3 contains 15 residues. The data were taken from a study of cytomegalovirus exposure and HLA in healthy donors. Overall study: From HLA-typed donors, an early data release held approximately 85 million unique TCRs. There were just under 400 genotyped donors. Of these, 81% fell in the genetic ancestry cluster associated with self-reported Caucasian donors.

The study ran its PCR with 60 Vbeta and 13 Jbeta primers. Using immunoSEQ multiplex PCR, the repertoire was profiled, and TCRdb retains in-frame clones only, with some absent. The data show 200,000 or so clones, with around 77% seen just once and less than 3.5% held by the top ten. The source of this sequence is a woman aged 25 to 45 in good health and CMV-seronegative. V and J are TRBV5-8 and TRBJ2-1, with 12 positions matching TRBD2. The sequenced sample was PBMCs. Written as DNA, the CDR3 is TGTGCCAGCAGCCCTGGACTAGCGGGGTGGCATGAGCAGTTCTTC. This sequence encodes CASSPGLAGWHEQFF.